These 15 T cell receptor beta chains came from one sample sequenced in a study of identical twins. In TCRdb, the 5' RACE reads were re-called with MiXCR into one record per CDR3 protein. The table lists 700,000 or so distinct CDR3 sequences, around 8.6% of them singletons, with more than 0.75% in the top ten. These sequences were also reported in another study, on yellow fever vaccine responses in identical twins.

Sequenced input: PBMCs. All receptors derive from a woman aged 18-35 years in good health.

The V call is TRBV6-2 or TRBV6-3, the J call TRBJ2-4; D is unresolved. The ends were cut back, 7 bases at V and 9 bases at J, with 13 bases in the middle. Germline assignment: CDR1 MNHEY and CDR2 SVGEGT. The CDR3 loop spans 12 amino acids. CDR3 nucleotides: TGTGCCAGCACCGGACCCTTAAGCATTCAGTACTTC. It specifies CASTGPLSIQYF.

This clonotype was counted between two and nine times. The chain carries TRBV5-6 and TRBJ2-3, with D unclear. The V end was cut by 4 bases, the J end by 5 bases, with 11 bases between. The CDR3 loop spans 13 amino acids. Germline-derived CDR1 and CDR2 are SGHDT and YYEEEE. CDR3 protein: CASSRSRGDTQYF. The CDR3 coding sequence is TGTGCCAGCAGCCGATCTCGCGGAGATACGCAGTATTTT.

V is TRBV20-1 and J is TRBJ2-1; a possible D gene is TRBD2 (5 bases). Germline CDR1 and CDR2: DFQATT and SNEGSKA (reference sequence). V shed 2 bases and J shed 3 bases, with 11 bases lying between them. CDR3 length: 14 residues. The CDR3 protein is CSARKTDFYNEQFF. The CDR3 DNA reads as TGCAGTGCTAGAAAGACGGACTTCTACAATGAGCAGTTCTTC.

This clonotype was detected ten times or more. The V and J genes are TRBV12-3 or TRBV12-4 and TRBJ2-5; D is ambiguous. The V gene lost 6 bases and the J gene lost 6 bases, with 11 bases spanning the gap. The CDR3 has 12 residues. The CDR3 DNA reads TGTGCCAGCAGCCCTGGCCAGCAGACCCAGTACTTC. Translation gives CASSPGQQTQYF.

This chain connects TRBV20-1 to TRBJ1-3; no reliable D call. V lost 6 bases and J lost 0, with 12 bases in between. This CDR3 is built from 14 residues. Looked up from germline, CDR1 is DFQATT and CDR2 is SNEGSKA (reference sequence). This chain's CDR3 is CSATKASSGNTIYF. DNA for the CDR3: TGCAGTGCCACTAAAGCGAGCTCTGGAAACACCATATATTTT.

The chain carries TRBV13 and TRBJ2-7; TRBD1 aligns across 8 bases. Germline V gene data show CDR1 as PRHDT and CDR2 as FYEKMQ (reference sequence). V dropped 4 bases and J dropped 6; count of bases not matched to a gene: 11. The CDR3 is 15 residues long. The DNA for the CDR3 is TGTGCCAGCAGCTCTCGGACAGGGAGGTCGTCCGAGCAGTACTTC. It yields the protein CASSSRTGRSSEQYF. The full variable domain, rest sourced from reference TRBV13 and TRBJ2-7, is AAGVIQSPRHLIKEKRETATLKCYPIPRHDTVYWYQQGPGQDPQFLISFYEKMQSDKGSIPDRFSAQQFSDYHSELNMSSLELGDSALYFCASSSRTGRSSEQYFGPGTRLTVT.

The chain has TRBV2 and TRBJ2-2; 11 nucleotides align to TRBD2. V trimming: 9 bases; J trimming: 6 bases; junction bases outside the gene matches: 9. The CDR3 is 15 residues long. Per germline, CDR1 SNHLY and CDR2 FYNNEI. The CDR3 loop is CASKILAGGPGELFF. CDR3 nucleotides: TGTGCCAGTAAGATCCTAGCGGGAGGTCCCGGGGAGCTGTTTTTT.

This clonotype was seen repeatedly, ten times or more. The chain joins TRBV15 to TRBJ2-2, with D maybe TRBD2 (6 bases). The V end lost 3 bases, the J end lost 5 bases, and 7 bases lay between the germline ends. Germline V gene data show CDR1 as LNHNV and CDR2 as YYDKDF (reference sequence). This CDR3 contains 13 residues. The DNA for the CDR3 is TGTGCCACCAGCAGCGGGGGAACCGGGGAGCTGTTTTTT. Its translation is CATSSGGTGELFF.

The chain links TRBV5-1 to TRBJ2-1; D not resolved. The CDR3 loop spans 12 amino acids. V lost 2 bases and J 8 bases, leaving 8 bases between the germline ends. CDR1 is SGHRS, CDR2 YFSETQ, per germline. This chain's CDR3 is CASSFRADEQFF. The CDR3 bases are TGCGCCAGCAGCTTCCGGGCTGATGAGCAGTTCTTC.

V and J are TRBV5-1 and TRBJ2-3, with TRBD1 matching 9 bases. The length of the CDR3 is 17 residues. The junction had 14 bases not matched to a gene; V was cut back by 5 bases and J by 4 bases. The germline gives CDR1 SGHRS, CDR2 YFSETQ. Written as DNA, the CDR3 is TGCGCCAGCAGGTATACCACAGGGGGCGCGCGTCCAGATACGCAGTATTTT. As protein: CASRYTTGGARPDTQYF.

The chain joins TRBV18 to TRBJ2-7, with D hard to call. V lost 3 bases to trimming and J lost 2 bases, with 8 bases between them. This CDR3 spans 13 amino acids. The germline V gene has CDR1 KGHSH and CDR2 LQKENI. CDR3 region: CASSPSETYEQYF. The DNA for the CDR3 is TGTGCCAGCTCACCCAGCGAAACCTACGAGCAGTACTTC. Full variable domain (rest looked up from reference TRBV18 and TRBJ2-7): NAGVMQNPRHLVRRRGQEARLRCSPMKGHSHVYWYRQLPEEGLKFMVYLQKENIIDESGMPKERFSAEFPKEGPSILRIQQVVRGDSAAYFCASSPSETYEQYFGPGTRLTVT.

This clonotype was seen only a few times. V and J are TRBV15 and TRBJ2-3; D unresolved. In germline, CDR1 is LNHNV, CDR2 YYDKDF (reference sequence). The CDR3 consists of 15 residues. V was pared by 5 bases and J by 6 bases, with 18 bases between. CDR3 residues: CATSEAGATGDTQYF. CDR3 in DNA: TGTGCCACCAGCGAGGCCGGAGCCACTGGGGATACGCAGTATTTT. The whole variable domain, remainder taken from reference TRBV15 and TRBJ2-3, is DAMVIQNPRYQVTQFGKPVTLSCSQTLNHNVMYWYQQKSSQAPKLLFHYYDKDFNNEADTPDNFQSRRPNTSFCFLDIRSPGLGDTAMYLCATSEAGATGDTQYFGPGTRLTVL.

This clonotype came up many times. The chain couples TRBV20-1 to TRBJ2-1; 8 bases align to TRBD2. CDR3 length: 14 residues. J lost 6 bases, V lost 6 bases, and 10 bases had no gene match. Germline-derived CDR1 and CDR2 are DFQATT and SNEGSKA (reference sequence). Written as DNA, the CDR3 is TGCAGTGCACAGCCGGGACTAGGGGGCAATGAGCAGTTCTTC. Residues: CSAQPGLGGNEQFF.

There are many counts of this clonotype. This chain uses TRBV20-1 with TRBJ2-3; the match to TRBD2 covers 9 bases. Trimming cost V 7 bases and J 1 base; bases outside gene matches: 0. CDR1 and CDR2 (germline): DFQATT, SNEGSKA (reference sequence). CDR3 size: 12 residues. As DNA, the CDR3 is TGCAGTGTAGCGGGAGGCACAGATACGCAGTATTTT. Its translation is CSVAGGTDTQYF.

The V gene is TRBV20-1, the J gene TRBJ2-3; D is ambiguous. Trimming shortened V by 5 bases and J by 0 bases, and 15 bases separated the two germline ends. Germline CDR1 reads DFQATT; CDR2 reads SNEGSKA (reference sequence). The CDR3 covers 15 residues. CDR3 nucleotide sequence: TGCAGTGCTGTGGGCTCTCAGACCAGCACAGATACGCAGTATTTT. Encoded protein: CSAVGSQTSTDTQYF.